This record covers a single T cell receptor (beta chain). The antigen is unknown. The donors formed part of the roughly 120-subject validation cohort, distinct from the approximately 640-subject first cohort. This entry belongs to a study of cytomegalovirus exposure and HLA in healthy donors. Whole-study results and caveats: Diagnosis of cytomegalovirus status made by the classifier reportedly showed high specificity and sensitivity. Clusters of TCRs from the first cohort tended to co-occur in the 120 or so validation repertoires (as a later analysis found). The authors listed approximately 150 TCR beta chains as cytomegalovirus-associated.

Measured with immunoSEQ multiplex PCR; TCRdb has only the in-frame clones, and not every one. The sample contains approximately 80,000 clones, under 95% of which appear only once. The length of the CDR3 is 15 residues. V was pared by 6 bases and J by 3 bases, with 8 bases of the junction left unmatched. Germline-derived CDR1 and CDR2 are WNHNN and SYGVQD (reference sequence). The sequence came from a woman aged 25 to 39 in good health and CMV-seronegative. J is TRBJ2-7 and V is TRBV10-1, with TRBD1 matching 10 bases. The sequencing input was PBMCs. The CDR3 sequence is CASSEGQGISYEQYF. CDR3 DNA: TGCGCCAGCAGCGAGGGACAGGGGATTAGCTACGAGCAGTACTTC.